This TCR beta chain was sequenced for a study of OX40 agonist ivuxolimab in advanced cancers. The study, taken as a whole, reports: Dosing at 0.1 to 3.0 mg/kg was accompanied by clonal expansion of CD4+ and CD8+ blood T cells by week 6.

This clone occurred once. Its antigen is unidentified. Patients were ineligible given autoimmune disease history or systemic immunosuppression. Produced via immunoSEQ multiplex PCR; TCRdb's table is partial and in-frame only. Of some 44,000 clones listed, around 86% are singletons. This CDR3 is 16 amino acids long. The germline gives CDR1 SGHRS, CDR2 YFSETQ. V lost 4 bases to trimming and J lost 1 base, with 17 bases between them. The receptor's source is an adult with an advanced solid tumor such as melanoma, head and neck, liver or kidney cancer. Sequences were derived from CD4+ or CD8+ T cells sorted from blood, sampled in a trial of the OX40 agonist ivuxolimab. The V gene is TRBV5-1, the J gene TRBJ1-1; the D is unclear. CDR3 sequence: CASSSLGSRQNTEAFF. The CDR3, as DNA: TGCGCCAGCAGCAGCTTGGGATCCAGACAGAACACTGAAGCTTTCTTT.